The subject of this entry is one T cell receptor beta chain. Its specificity is not known. The repertoire was sequenced with immunoSEQ multiplex PCR; TCRdb's copy has only in-frame clones and lacks some. Of about 64,000 clones listed, 85% are singletons. This sample is drawn from a study of OX40 agonist ivuxolimab in advanced cancers. Study at large: Patients treated during dose escalation were battling hepatocellular carcinoma, melanoma, renal cell or head and neck cancer.

This CDR3 has 15 residues. Deletions cut 2 bases from V and 4 bases from J, with 15 bases between. CDR1 SGHTA and CDR2 FQGNSA come from the germline V gene. The study's findings and limits: The specificity for antigen of the expanded peripheral T cells was not determined.

The specimen comprised CD4+ or CD8+ T cells sorted from blood, sampled in a trial of the OX40 agonist ivuxolimab. The chain has TRBV7-2 and TRBJ2-7; D may be TRBD1 or TRBD2 (7 bases each). The clonotype originates from an adult with an advanced solid tumor such as melanoma, head and neck, liver or kidney cancer. CDR3 sequence (DNA): TGTGCCAGCAGCTTACGACAGGGAGGGCCTTACGAGCAGTACTTC. Translation gives CASSLRQGGPYEQYF.